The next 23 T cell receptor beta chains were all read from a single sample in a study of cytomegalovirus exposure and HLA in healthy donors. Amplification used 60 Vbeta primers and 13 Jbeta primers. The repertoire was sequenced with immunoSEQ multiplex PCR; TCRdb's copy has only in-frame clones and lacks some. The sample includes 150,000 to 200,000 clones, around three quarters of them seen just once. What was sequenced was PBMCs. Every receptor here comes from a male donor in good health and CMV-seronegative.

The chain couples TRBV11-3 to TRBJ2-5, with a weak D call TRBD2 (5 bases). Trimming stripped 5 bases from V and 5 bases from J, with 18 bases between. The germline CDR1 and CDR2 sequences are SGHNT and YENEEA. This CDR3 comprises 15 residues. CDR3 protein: CASSENGWEWETQYF. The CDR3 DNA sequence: TGTGCCAGCAGCGAGAATGGTTGGGAGTGGGAGACCCAGTACTTC.

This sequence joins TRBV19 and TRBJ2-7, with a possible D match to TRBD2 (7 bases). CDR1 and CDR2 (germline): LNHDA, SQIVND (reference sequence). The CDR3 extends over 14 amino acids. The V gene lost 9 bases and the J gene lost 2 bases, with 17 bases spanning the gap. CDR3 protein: CASTPKGGAYEQYF. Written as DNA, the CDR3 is TGTGCCAGCACCCCGAAGGGGGGGGCCTACGAGCAGTACTTC. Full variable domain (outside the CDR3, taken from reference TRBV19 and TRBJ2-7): DGGITQSPKYLFRKEGQNVTLSCEQNLNHDAMYWYRQDPGQGLRLIYYSQIVNDFQKGDIAEGYSVSREKKESFPLTVTSAQKNPTAFYLCASTPKGGAYEQYFGPGTRLTVT.

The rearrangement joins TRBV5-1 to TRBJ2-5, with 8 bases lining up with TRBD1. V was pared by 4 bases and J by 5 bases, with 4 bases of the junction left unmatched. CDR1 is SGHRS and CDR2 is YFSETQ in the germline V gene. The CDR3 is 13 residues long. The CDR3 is CASSVQGEETQYF. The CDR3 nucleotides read TGCGCCAGCAGCGTACAGGGGGAGGAGACCCAGTACTTC.

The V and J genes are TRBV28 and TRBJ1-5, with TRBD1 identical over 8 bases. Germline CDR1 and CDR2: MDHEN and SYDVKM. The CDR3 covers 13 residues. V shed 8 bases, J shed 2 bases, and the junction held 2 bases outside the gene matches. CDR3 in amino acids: CASEDRGNQPQHF. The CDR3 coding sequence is TGTGCCAGCGAGGACAGGGGCAATCAGCCCCAGCATTTT.

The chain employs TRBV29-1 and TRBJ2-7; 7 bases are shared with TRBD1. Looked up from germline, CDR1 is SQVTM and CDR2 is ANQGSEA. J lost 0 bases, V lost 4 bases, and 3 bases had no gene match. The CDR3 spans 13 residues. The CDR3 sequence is CSVAGQSSYEQYF. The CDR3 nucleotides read TGCAGCGTTGCGGGACAGAGCTCCTACGAGCAGTACTTC.

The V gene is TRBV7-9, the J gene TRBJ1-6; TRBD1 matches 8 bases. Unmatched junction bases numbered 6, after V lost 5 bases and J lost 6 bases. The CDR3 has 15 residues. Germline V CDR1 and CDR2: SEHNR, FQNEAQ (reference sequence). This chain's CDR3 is CASSPTGGPNSPLHF. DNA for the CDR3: TGTGCCAGCAGCCCCACAGGGGGTCCTAATTCACCCCTCCACTTT.

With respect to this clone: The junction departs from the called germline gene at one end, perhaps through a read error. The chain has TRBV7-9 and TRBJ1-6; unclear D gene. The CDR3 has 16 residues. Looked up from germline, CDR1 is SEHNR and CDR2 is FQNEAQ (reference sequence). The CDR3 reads CSSSLKATDYNSPLHF. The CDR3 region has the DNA TGTTCCAGCAGCTTAAAAGCAACCGACTATAATTCACCCCTCCACTTT.

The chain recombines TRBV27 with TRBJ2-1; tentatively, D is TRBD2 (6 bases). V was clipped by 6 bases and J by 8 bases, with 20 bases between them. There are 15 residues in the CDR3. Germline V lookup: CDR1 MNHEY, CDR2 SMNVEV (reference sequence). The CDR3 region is CASRPLLAPGDEQFF. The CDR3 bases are TGTGCCAGCAGGCCTCTACTAGCTCCCGGGGATGAGCAGTTCTTC.

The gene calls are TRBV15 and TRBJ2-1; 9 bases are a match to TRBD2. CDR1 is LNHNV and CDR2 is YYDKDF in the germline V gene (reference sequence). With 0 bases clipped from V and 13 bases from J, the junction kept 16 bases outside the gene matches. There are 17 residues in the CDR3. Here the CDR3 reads CATSRDRGGTSFPRQFF. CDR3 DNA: TGTGCCACCAGCAGAGATCGGGGTGGGACTAGCTTCCCTCGTCAGTTCTTC.

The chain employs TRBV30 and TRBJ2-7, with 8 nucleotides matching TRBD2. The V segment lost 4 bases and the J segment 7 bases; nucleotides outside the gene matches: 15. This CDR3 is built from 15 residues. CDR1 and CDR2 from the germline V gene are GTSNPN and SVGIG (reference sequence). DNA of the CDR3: TGTGCCTGGACCACGGGAGGGACCTCAACGAGGGAGCAGTACTTC. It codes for CAWTTGGTSTREQYF.

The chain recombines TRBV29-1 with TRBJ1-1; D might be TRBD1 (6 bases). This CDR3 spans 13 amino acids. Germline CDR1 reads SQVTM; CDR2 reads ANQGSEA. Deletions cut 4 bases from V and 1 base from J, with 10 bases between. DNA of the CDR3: TGCAGCGTTGGCGGACAGCCGAACACTGAAGCTTTCTTT. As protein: CSVGGQPNTEAFF.

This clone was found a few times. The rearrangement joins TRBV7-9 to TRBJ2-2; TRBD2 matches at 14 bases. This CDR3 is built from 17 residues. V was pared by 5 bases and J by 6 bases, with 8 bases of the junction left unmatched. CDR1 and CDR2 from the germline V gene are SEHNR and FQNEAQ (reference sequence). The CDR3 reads CASSPGTSGRSAGELFF. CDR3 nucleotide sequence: TGTGCCAGCAGCCCCGGGACTAGCGGGAGATCGGCCGGGGAGCTGTTTTTT.

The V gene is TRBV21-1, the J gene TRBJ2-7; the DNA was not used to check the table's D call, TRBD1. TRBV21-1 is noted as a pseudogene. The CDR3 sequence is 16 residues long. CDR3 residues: CASSKDGTGSSYEQYF. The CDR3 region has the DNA TGTGCCAGCAGCAAAGACGGGACAGGCAGCTCCTACGAGCAGTACTTC.

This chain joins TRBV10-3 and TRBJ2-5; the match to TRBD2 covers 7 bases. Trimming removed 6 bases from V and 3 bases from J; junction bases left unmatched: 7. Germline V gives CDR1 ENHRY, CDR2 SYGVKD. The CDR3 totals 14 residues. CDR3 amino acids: CAIRTSVGEETQYF. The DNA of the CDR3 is TGTGCCATCAGAACTAGCGTAGGGGAAGAGACCCAGTACTTC.

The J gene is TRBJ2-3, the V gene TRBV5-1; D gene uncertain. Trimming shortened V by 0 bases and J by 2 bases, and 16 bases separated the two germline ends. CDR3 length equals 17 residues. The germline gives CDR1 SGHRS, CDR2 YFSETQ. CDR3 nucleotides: TGCGCCAGCAGCTTGGAGCAGCGTCGATTTCTCACAGATACGCAGTATTTT. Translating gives CASSLEQRRFLTDTQYF. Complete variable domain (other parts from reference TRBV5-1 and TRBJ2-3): KAGVTQTPRYLIKTRGQQVTLSCSPISGHRSVSWYQQTPGQGLQFLFEYFSETQRNKGNFPGRFSGRQFSNSRSEMNVSTLELGDSALYLCASSLEQRRFLTDTQYFGPGTRLTVL.

The CDR3 region has the DNA TGCGCCAGCAGCCAAGTGTCCAGGGGCTCCTACGAGCAGTACTTC. Translated, it gives CASSQVSRGSYEQYF. The chain recombines TRBV4-3 with TRBJ2-7; D may be TRBD1 (6 bases). The ends were cut back, 1 base at V and 0 bases at J, with 10 bases in the middle. The CDR3 totals 15 residues. CDR1 and CDR2 (germline): LGHNA, YSLEER.

CDR3 sequence (DNA): TGCGCCAGCAGGCCTCAGGGGGCCTGGAATCAGCCCCAGCATTTT. It translates to CASRPQGAWNQPQHF. V and J are TRBV10-2 and TRBJ1-5; 8 positions agree with TRBD1. Germline CDR1 and CDR2: WSHSY and SAAADI. CDR3 size: 15 residues. The junction had 8 bases not matched to a gene; V was cut back by 6 bases and J by 4 bases.

The CDR3 loop reads CASNPGTDSEQYF. The CDR3 DNA is TGTGCCAGCAACCCCGGGACAGATTCCGAGCAGTACTTC. The J gene is TRBJ2-7, the V gene TRBV2; the match to TRBD1 covers 7 bases. The CDR3 totals 13 residues. The junction had 9 bases not matched to a gene; V was cut back by 7 bases and J by 6 bases. Germline V gives CDR1 SNHLY, CDR2 FYNNEI.

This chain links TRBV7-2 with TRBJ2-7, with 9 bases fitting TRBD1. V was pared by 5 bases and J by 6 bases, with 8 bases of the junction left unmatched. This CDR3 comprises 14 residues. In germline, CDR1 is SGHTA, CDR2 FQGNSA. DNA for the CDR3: TGTGCCAGCAGCCCCGGACAGGGGCGTAGCGAGCAGTACTTC. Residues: CASSPGQGRSEQYF.

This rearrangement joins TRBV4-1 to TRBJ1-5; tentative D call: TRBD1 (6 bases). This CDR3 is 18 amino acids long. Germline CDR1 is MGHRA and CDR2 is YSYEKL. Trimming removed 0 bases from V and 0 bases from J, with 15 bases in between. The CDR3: CASSQDFSGAYSNQPQHF. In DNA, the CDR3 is TGCGCCAGCAGCCAAGACTTCTCAGGGGCGTATAGCAATCAGCCCCAGCATTTT.

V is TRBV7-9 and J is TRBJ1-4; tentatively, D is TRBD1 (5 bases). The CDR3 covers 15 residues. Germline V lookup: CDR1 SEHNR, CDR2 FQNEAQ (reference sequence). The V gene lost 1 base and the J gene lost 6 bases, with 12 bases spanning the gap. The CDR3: CASSLDQGADEKLFF. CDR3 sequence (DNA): TGTGCCAGCAGCTTAGATCAAGGGGCTGATGAAAAACTGTTTTTT.

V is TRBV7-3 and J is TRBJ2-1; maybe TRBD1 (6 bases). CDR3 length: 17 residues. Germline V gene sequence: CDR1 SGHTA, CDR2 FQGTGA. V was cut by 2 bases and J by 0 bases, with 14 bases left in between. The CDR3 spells CASSLEPGQSSYNEQFF. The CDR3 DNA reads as TGTGCCAGCAGCTTAGAACCAGGACAGAGCTCCTACAATGAGCAGTTCTTC. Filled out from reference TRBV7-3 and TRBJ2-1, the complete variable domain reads GAGVSQTPSNKVTEKGKYVELRCDPISGHTALYWYRQSLGQGPEFLIYFQGTGAADDSGLPNDRFFAVRPEGSVSTLKIQRTERGDSAVYLCASSLEPGQSSYNEQFFGPGTRLTVL.

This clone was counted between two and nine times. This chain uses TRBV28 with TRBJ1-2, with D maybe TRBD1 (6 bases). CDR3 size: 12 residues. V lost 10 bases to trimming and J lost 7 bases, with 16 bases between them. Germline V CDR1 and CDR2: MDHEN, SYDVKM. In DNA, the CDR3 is TGTGCCACCACGGGGCAGGGGTCTGGCTACACCTTC. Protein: CATTGQGSGYTF.